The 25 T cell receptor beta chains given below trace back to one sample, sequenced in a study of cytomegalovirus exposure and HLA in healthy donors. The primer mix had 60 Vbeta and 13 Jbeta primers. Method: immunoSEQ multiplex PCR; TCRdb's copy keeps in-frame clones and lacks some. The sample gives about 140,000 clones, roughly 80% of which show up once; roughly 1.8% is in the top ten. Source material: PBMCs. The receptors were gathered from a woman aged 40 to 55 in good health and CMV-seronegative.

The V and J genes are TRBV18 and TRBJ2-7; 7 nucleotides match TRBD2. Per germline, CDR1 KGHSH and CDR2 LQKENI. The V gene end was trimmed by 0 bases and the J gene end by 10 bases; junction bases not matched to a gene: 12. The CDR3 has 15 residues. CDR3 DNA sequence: TGTGCCAGCTCACCACCGGGGCTAGCGGACGGCGAACAGTACTTC. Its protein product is CASSPPGLADGEQYF.

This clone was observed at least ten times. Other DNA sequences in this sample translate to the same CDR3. The CDR3, as DNA: TGTGCCAGCAGCTTAGATCAAGGGGGTAGTAGCTCCTACAATGAGCAGTTCTTC. It encodes CASSLDQGGSSSYNEQFF. This rearrangement joins TRBV11-3 to TRBJ2-1, with TRBD1 as a possible D gene (6 bases). Germline V gene lookup returns CDR1 SGHNT and CDR2 YENEEA. The CDR3 spans 18 residues. V lost 0 bases and J 0 bases, leaving 15 bases between the germline ends.

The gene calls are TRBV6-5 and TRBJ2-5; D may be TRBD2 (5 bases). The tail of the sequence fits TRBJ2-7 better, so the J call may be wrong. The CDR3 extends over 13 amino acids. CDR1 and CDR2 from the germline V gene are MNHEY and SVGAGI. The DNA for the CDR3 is TGTGCCAGCAGTTTCGGGGTATCTTACGAGCAGTACTTC. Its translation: CASSFGVSYEQYF.

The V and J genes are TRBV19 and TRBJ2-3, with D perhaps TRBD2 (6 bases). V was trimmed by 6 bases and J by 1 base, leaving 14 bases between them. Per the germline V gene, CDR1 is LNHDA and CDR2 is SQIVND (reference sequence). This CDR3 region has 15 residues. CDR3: CASRPEGRGTDTQYF. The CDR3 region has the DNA TGTGCCAGTAGACCGGAGGGCCGGGGCACAGATACGCAGTATTTT.

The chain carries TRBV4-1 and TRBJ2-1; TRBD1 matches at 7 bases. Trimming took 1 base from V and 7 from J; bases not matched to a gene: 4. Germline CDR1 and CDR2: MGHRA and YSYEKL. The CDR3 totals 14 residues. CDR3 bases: TGCGCCAGCAGCCAAGGCCAGGGGGTGAATGAGCAGTTCTTC. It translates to CASSQGQGVNEQFF.

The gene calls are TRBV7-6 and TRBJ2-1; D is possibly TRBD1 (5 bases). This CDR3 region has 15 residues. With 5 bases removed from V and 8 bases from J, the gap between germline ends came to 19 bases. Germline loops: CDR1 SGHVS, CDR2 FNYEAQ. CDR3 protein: CASSQIGVVYDEQFF. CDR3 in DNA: TGTGCCAGCAGCCAAATAGGGGTCGTGTACGATGAGCAGTTCTTC.

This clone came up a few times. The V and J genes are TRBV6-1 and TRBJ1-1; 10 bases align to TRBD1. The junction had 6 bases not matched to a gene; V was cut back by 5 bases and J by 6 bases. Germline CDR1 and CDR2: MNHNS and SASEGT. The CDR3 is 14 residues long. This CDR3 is CASSTDRGGAEAFF. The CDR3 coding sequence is TGTGCCAGCAGTACGGACAGGGGGGGGGCTGAAGCTTTCTTT.

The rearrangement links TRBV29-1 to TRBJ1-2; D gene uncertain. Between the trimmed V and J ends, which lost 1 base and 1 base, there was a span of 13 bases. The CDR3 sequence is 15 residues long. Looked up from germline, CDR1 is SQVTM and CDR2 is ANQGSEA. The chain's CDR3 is CSVEVEAASNYGYTF. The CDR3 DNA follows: TGCAGCGTTGAAGTGGAGGCAGCGAGTAACTATGGCTACACCTTC.

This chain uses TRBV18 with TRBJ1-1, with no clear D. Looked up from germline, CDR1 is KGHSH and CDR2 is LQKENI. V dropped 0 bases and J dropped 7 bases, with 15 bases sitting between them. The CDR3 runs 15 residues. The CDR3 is CASSPPGTTGGEAFF. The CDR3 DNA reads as TGTGCCAGCTCACCACCGGGAACAACCGGAGGTGAAGCTTTCTTT.

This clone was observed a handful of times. CDR3 amino acids: CASSSTGRNTEAFF. The CDR3 DNA is TGTGCCAGCAGTAGCACAGGGCGGAACACTGAAGCTTTCTTT. The rearrangement links TRBV6-5 to TRBJ1-1, with D perhaps matching TRBD1 (6 bases). This CDR3 region has 14 residues. CDR1 is MNHEY, CDR2 SVGAGI, per germline. V shed 5 bases and J shed 1 base, with 11 bases lying between them.

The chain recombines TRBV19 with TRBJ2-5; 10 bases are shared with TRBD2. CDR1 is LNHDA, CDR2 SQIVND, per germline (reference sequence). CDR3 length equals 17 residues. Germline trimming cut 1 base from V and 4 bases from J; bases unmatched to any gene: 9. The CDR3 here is CASSIGSSGGALETQYF. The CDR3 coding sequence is TGTGCCAGTAGTATAGGTTCTAGCGGGGGAGCCCTAGAGACCCAGTACTTC.

The CDR3 is CASSPSTASGNTIYF. For the CDR3, the DNA is TGTGCCAGCTCACCTTCGACAGCTTCTGGAAACACCATATATTTT. The gene calls are TRBV18 and TRBJ1-3; possibly TRBD1 for D (5 bases). The CDR3 length is 15 residues. Trimming took 3 bases from V and 1 from J, leaving 10 bases between them. Germline CDR1 is KGHSH and CDR2 is LQKENI.

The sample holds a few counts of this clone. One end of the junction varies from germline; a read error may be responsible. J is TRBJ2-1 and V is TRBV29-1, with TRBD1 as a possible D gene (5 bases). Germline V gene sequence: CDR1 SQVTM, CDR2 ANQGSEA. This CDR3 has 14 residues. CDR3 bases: TGCAGCGTTTTAGCAGGGATCAGGTCTGGTGAGCAGCTCTTC. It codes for CSVLAGIRSGEQLF.

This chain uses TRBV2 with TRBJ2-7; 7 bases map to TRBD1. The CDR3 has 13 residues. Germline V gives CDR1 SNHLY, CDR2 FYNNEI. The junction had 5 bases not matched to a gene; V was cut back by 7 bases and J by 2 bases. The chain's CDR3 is CASKRQGPYEQYF. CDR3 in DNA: TGTGCCAGCAAACGACAGGGTCCCTACGAGCAGTACTTC.

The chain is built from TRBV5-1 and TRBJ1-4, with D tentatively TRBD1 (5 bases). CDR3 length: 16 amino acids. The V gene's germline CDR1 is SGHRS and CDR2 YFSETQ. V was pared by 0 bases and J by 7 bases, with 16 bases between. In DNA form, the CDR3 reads TGCGCCAGCAGCTTGGCCGGGACTTCAGACCTTGAAAAACTGTTTTTT. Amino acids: CASSLAGTSDLEKLFF.

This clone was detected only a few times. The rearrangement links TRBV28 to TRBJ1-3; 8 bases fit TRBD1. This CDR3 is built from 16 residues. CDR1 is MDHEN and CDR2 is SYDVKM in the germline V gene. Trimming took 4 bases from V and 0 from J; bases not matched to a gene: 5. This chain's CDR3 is CASSSRTGNSGNTIYF. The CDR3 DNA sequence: TGTGCCAGCAGTTCACGGACAGGGAACTCTGGAAACACCATATATTTT.

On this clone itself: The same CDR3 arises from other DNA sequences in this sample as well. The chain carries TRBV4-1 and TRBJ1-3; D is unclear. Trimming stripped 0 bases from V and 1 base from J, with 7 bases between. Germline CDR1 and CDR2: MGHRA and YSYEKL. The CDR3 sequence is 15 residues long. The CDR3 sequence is CASSQDRRSGNTIYF. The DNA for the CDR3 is TGCGCCAGCAGCCAAGATCGGAGGTCTGGAAACACCATATATTTT.

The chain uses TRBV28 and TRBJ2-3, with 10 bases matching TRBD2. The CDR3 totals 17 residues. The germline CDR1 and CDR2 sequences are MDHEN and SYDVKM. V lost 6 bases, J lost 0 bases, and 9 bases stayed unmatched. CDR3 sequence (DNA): TGTGCCAGCAGCCTCCGAGGACTAGCGGTGAGCACAGATACGCAGTATTTT. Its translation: CASSLRGLAVSTDTQYF.

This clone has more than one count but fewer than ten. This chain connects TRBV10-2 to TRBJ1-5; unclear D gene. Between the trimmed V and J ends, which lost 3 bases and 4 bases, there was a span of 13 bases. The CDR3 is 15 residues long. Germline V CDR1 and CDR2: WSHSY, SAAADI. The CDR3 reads CASSEGRNRNQPQHF. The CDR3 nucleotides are TGCGCCAGCAGTGAAGGCAGGAATAGGAATCAGCCCCAGCATTTT.

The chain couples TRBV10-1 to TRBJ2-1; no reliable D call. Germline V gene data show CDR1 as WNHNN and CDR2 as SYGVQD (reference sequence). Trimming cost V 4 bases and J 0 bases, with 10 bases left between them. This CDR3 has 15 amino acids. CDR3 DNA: TGCGCCAGCAGTGTCGGCGGAAGCTCCTACAATGAGCAGTTCTTC. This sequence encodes CASSVGGSSYNEQFF.

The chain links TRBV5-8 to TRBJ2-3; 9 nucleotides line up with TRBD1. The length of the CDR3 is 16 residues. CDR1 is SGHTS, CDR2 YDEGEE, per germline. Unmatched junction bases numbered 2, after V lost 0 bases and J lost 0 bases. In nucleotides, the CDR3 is TGTGCCAGCAGCTTGGGCGGACAGGGGAGCACAGATACGCAGTATTTT. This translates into CASSLGGQGSTDTQYF.

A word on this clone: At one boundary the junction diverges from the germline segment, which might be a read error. DNA of the CDR3: TGTGCCAGTAGTATGGGGCCGGACGAGCGGTACTTC. This translates into CASSMGPDERYF. The V and J genes are TRBV19 and TRBJ2-7; TRBD1 might be the D (5 bases). This CDR3 spans 12 amino acids. The germline V gene has CDR1 LNHDA and CDR2 SQIVND (reference sequence).

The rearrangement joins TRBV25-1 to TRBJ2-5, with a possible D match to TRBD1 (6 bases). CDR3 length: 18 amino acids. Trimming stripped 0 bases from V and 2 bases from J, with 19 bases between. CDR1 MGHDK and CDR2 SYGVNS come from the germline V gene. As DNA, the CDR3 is TGTGCCAGCAGTGAATATCCTCATACTCGACAGGATCAAGAGACCCAGTACTTC. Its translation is CASSEYPHTRQDQETQYF.

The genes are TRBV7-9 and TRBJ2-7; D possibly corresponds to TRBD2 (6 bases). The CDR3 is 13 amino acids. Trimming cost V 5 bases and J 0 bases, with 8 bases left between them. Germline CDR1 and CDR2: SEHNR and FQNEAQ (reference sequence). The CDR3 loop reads CASSGRPSYEQYF. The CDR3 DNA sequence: TGTGCCAGCAGCGGGAGGCCCTCCTACGAGCAGTACTTC.

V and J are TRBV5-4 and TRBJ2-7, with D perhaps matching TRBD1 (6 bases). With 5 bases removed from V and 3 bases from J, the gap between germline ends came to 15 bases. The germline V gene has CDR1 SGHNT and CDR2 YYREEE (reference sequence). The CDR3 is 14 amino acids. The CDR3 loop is CASRTQGFLYEQYF. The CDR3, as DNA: TGTGCCAGCAGGACCCAGGGGTTCCTCTACGAGCAGTACTTC.